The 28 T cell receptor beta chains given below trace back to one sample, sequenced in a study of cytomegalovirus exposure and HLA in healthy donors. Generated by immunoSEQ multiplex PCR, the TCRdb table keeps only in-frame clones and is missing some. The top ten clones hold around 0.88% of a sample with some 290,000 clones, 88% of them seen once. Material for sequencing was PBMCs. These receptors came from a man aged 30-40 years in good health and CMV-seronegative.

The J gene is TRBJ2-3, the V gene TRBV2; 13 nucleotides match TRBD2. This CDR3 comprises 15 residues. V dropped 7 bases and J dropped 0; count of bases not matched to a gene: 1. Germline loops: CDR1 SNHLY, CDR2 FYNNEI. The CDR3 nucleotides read TGTGCCAGCACGACTAGCGGGGGGAGCACAGATACGCAGTATTTT. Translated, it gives CASTTSGGSTDTQYF.

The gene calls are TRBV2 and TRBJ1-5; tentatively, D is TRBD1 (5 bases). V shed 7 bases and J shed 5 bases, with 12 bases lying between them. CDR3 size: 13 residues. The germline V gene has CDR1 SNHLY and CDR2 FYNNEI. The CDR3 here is CASNIRGDQPQHF. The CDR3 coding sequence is TGTGCCAGCAACATACGGGGGGATCAGCCCCAGCATTTT.

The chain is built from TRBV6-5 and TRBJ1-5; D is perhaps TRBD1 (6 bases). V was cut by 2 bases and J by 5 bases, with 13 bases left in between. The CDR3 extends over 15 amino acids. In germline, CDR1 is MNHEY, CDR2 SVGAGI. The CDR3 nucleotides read TGTGCCAGCAGTTACGGGGGGGGCACGGATCAGCCCCAGCATTTT. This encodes CASSYGGGTDQPQHF.

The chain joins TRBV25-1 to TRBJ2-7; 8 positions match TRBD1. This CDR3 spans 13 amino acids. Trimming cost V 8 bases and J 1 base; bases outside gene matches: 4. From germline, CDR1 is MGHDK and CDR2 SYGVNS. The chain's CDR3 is CASLGQASYEQYF. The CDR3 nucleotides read TGTGCCAGCTTGGGACAGGCATCCTACGAGCAGTACTTC.

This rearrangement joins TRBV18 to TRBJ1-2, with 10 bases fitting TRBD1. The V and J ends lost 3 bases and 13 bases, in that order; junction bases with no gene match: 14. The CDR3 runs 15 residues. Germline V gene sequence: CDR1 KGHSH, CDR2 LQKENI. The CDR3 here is CASSPSASGQGICTF. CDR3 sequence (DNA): TGTGCCAGCTCACCGTCAGCTTCGGGACAGGGGATCTGCACCTTC.

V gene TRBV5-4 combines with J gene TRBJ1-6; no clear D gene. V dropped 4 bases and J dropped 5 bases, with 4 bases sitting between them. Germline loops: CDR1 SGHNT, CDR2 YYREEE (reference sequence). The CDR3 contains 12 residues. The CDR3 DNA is TGTGCCAGCAGCCATGATAATTCACCCCTCCACTTT. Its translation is CASSHDNSPLHF.

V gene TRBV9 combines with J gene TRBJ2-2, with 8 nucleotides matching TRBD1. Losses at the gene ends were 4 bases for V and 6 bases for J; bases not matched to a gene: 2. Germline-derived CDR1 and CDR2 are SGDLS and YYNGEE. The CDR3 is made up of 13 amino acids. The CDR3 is CASSTQGAGELFF. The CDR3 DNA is TGTGCCAGCAGCACACAGGGGGCCGGGGAGCTGTTTTTT.

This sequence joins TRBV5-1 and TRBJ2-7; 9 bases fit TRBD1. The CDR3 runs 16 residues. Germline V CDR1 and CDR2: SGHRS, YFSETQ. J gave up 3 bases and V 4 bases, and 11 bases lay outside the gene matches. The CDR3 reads CASSRTGAVTLYEQYF. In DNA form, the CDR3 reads TGCGCCAGCAGCCGGACAGGGGCGGTAACACTCTACGAGCAGTACTTC.

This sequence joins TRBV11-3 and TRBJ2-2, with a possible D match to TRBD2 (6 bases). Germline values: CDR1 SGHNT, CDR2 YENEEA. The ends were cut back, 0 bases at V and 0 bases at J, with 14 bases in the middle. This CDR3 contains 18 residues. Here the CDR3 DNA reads TGTGCCAGCAGCTTAGATGCGGGCGGGGTCGCGAACACCGGGGAGCTGTTTTTT. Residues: CASSLDAGGVANTGELFF.

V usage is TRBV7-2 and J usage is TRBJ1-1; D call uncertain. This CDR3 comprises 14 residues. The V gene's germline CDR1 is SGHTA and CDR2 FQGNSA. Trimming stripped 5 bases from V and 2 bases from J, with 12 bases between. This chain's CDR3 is CASSPLPGNTEAFF. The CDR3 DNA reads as TGTGCCAGCAGCCCCTTACCAGGAAACACTGAAGCTTTCTTT.

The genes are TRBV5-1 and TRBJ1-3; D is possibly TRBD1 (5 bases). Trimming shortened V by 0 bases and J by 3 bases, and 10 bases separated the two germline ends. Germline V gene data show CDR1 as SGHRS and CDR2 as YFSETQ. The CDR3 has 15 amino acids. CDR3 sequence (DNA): TGCGCCAGCAGCTTGGCCCCCCAGGGTGGAAACACCATATATTTT. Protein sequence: CASSLAPQGGNTIYF.

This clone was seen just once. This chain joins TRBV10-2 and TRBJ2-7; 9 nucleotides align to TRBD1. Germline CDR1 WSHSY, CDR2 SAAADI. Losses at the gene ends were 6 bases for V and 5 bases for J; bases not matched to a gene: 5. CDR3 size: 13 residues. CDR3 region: CASRQGAAHEQYF. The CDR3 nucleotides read TGCGCCAGCAGACAGGGGGCGGCCCACGAGCAGTACTTC.

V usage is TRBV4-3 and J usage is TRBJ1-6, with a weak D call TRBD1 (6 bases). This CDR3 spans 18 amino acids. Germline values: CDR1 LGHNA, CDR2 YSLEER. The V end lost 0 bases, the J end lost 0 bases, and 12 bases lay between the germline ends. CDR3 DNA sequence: TGCGCCAGCAGCCAAGATCTCAGGGGAAGCTCCTATAATTCACCCCTCCACTTT. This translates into CASSQDLRGSSYNSPLHF.

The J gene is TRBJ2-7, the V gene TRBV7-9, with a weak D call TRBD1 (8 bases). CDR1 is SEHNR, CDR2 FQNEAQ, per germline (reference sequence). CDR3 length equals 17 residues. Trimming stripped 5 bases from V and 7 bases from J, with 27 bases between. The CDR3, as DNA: TGTGCCAGCAGCCGAGCGGGGACAGGAATTTACGAAGGGGAGCAGTACTTC. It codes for CASSRAGTGIYEGEQYF.

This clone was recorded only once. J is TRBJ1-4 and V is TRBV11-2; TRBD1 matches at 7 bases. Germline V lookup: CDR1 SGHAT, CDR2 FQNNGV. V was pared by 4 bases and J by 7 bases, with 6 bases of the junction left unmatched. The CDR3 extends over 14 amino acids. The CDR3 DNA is TGTGCCAGCAGCTCGGGGACAGCCTTTGAAAAACTGTTTTTT. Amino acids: CASSSGTAFEKLFF. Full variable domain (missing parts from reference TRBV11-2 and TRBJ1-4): EAGVAQSPRYKIIEKRQSVAFWCNPISGHATLYWYQQILGQGPKLLIQFQNNGVVDDSQLPKDRFSAERLKGVDSTLKIQPAKLEDSAVYLCASSSGTAFEKLFFGSGTQLSVL.

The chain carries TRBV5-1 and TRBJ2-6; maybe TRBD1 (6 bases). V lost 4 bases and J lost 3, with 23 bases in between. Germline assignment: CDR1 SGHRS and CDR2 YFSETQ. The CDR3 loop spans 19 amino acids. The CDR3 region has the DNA TGCGCCAGCAGCGGCCTCGGACAGACAAGTACGTATGGGGCCAACGTCCTGACTTTC. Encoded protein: CASSGLGQTSTYGANVLTF.

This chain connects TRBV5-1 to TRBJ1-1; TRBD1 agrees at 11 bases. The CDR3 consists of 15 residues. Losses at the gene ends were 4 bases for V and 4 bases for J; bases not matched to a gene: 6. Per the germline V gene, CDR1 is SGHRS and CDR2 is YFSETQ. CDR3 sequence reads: CASSGTGTGGTEAFF. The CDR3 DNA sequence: TGCGCCAGCAGCGGAACCGGGACAGGGGGCACTGAAGCTTTCTTT.

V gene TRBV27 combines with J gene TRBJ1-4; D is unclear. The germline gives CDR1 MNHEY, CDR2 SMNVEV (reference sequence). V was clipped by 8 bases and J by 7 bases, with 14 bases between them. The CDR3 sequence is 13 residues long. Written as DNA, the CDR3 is TGTGCCAGCTCCACTGATCCCGGTGAAAAACTGTTTTTT. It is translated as CASSTDPGEKLFF.

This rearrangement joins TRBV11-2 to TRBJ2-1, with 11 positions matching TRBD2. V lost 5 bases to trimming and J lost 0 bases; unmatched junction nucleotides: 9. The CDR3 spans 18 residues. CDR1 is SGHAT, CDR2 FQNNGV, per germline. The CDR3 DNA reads TGTGCCAGCAGCCCCCGGTTGACTAGCGGGGCCTCCTACAATGAGCAGTTCTTC. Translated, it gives CASSPRLTSGASYNEQFF.

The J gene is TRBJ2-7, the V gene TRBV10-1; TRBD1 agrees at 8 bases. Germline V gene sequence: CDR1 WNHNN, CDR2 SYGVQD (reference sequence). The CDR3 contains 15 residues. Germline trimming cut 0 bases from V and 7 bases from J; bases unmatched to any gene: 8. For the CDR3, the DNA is TGCGCCAGCAGTGAGTCGGGACAGGATGGGGGGGAGCAGTACTTC. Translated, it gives CASSESGQDGGEQYF.

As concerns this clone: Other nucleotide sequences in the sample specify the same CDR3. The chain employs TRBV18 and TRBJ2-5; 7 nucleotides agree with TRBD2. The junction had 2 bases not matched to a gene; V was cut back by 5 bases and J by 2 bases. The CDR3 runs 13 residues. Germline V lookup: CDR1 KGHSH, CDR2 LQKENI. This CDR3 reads CASSLGLQETQYF. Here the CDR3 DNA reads TGTGCCAGCTCATTGGGACTACAAGAGACCCAGTACTTC.

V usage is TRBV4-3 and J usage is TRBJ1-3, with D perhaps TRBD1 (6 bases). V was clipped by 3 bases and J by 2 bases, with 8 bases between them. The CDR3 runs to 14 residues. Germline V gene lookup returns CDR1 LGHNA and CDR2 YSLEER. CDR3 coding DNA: TGCGCCAGCAGCCAGGGGGCAACTGGAAACACCATATATTTT. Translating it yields CASSQGATGNTIYF.

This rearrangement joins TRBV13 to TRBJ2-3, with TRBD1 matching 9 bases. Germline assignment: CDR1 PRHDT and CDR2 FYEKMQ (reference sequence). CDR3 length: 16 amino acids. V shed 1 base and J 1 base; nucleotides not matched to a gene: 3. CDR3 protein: CASSLDRTGGTDTQYF. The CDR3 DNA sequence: TGTGCCAGCAGCTTAGACAGGACAGGGGGCACAGATACGCAGTATTTT.

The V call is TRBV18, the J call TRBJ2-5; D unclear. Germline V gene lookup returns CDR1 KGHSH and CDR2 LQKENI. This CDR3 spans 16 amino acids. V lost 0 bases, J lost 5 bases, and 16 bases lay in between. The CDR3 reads CASSPPVGRPWETQYF. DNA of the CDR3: TGTGCCAGCTCACCACCGGTGGGCAGGCCGTGGGAGACCCAGTACTTC.

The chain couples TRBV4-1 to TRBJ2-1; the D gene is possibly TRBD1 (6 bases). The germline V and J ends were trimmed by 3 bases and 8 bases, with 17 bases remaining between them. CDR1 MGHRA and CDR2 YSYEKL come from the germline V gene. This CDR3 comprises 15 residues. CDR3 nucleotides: TGCGCCAGCAGCCACCCTGAACAGGGTGATTATGAGCAGTTCTTC. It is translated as CASSHPEQGDYEQFF.

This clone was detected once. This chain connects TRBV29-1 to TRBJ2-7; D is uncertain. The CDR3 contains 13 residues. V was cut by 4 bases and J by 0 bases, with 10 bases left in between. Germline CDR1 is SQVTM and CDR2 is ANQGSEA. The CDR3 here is CSVAWASSYEQYF. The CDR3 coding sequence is TGCAGCGTTGCCTGGGCGAGCTCCTACGAGCAGTACTTC.

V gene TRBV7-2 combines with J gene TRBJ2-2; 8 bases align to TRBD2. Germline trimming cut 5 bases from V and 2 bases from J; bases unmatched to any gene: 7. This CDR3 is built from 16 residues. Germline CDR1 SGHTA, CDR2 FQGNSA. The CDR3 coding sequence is TGTGCCAGCAGCCGAGGACTAGCCTCTAACACCGGGGAGCTGTTTTTT. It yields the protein CASSRGLASNTGELFF. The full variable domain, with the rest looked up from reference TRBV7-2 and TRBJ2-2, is GAGVSQSPSNKVTEKGKDVELRCDPISGHTALYWYRQSLGQGLEFLIYFQGNSAPDKSGLPSDRFSAERTGGSVSTLTIQRTQQEDSAVYLCASSRGLASNTGELFFGEGSRLTVL.

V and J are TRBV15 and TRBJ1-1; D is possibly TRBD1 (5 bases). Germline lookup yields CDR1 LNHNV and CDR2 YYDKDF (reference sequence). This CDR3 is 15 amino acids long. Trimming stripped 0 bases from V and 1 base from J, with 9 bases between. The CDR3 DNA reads TGTGCCACCAGCAGAGATCAGGGCAGGAACACTGAAGCTTTCTTT. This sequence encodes CATSRDQGRNTEAFF.